A selection of T cell receptor beta chains follows, all from one sample in a study of blood T cell repertoires in COVID-19. Only in-frame clones appear in the TCRdb table, and some are missing; sequencing was by immunoSEQ multiplex PCR. The sample lists about 130,000 clones, approximately 89% occurring once. The sequencing input was peripheral blood. Receptor source: a woman older than 75 with COVID-19, enrolled during active disease. Both conserved end residues are part of each CDR3. Each record gives: J gene, D gene, clone size, V gene, CDR3 protein, CDR3 DNA. A D gene is named only where the DNA matches it firmly. Clone size is not always given. Where it is, it says once, few, many or a class for expanded clones.

TRBJ2-1	TRBD1	.	TRBV6-5	CASTSGTGNNEQFF	TGTGCCAGCACTTCCGGGACAGGGAACAATGAGCAGTTCTTC
TRBJ1-1	.	.	TRBV6-5	CATVRDTYTEAFF	TGTGCGACCGTACGGGACACCTACACTGAAGCTTTCTTT
TRBJ1-1	TRBD1	.	TRBV7-9	CASSPGDRGDTEAFF	TGTGCCAGCAGCCCCGGGGACAGGGGGGACACTGAAGCTTTCTTT
TRBJ2-1	TRBD2	.	TRBV11-3	CASSFSGGGSGRVIGNEQFF	TGTGCCAGCAGCTTTTCCGGCGGAGGCAGCGGGAGGGTAATCGGGAATGAGCAGTTCTTC
TRBJ1-2	TRBD1	.	TRBV7-3	CASSSGTGMSGYTF	TGTGCCAGCAGCTCTGGGACAGGGATGAGTGGCTACACCTTC
TRBJ1-2	TRBD1	.	TRBV7-2	CASSILSGGEGGYTF	TGTGCCAGCAGCATCCTCTCAGGGGGCGAAGGGGGCTACACCTTC
TRBJ2-3	.	.	TRBV7-2	CASSLERSSFSTDTQYF	TGTGCCAGCAGCTTAGAACGCAGTTCTTTTAGCACAGATACGCAGTATTTT
TRBJ2-1	TRBD2	.	TRBV6-2/TRBV6-3	CASSLTAGGNNEQFF	TGTGCCAGCAGTCTGACGGCGGGAGGAAACAATGAGCAGTTCTTC
TRBJ2-3	TRBD1	.	TRBV6-5	CASRTGQGYTDTQYF	TGTGCCAGCAGAACGGGACAGGGATACACAGATACGCAGTATTTT
TRBJ2-3	.	.	TRBV5-1	CASSLIGVSTDTQYF	TGCGCCAGCAGCTTGATCGGGGTTAGCACAGATACGCAGTATTTT
TRBJ2-2	.	once	TRBV4-2	CASSRDGELFF	TGTGCCAGCAGTAGAGACGGGGAGCTGTTTTTT
TRBJ2-3	TRBD1	.	TRBV9	CASSDYPGQTDTQYF	TGTGCCAGCAGCGACTACCCGGGACAGACAGATACGCAGTATTTT
TRBJ2-3	TRBD1	.	TRBV4-3	CASSQDHQGASVGTQYF	TGCGCCAGCAGCCAAGATCATCAGGGGGCGAGCGTAGGTACGCAGTATTTT
TRBJ2-3	.	once	TRBV7-2	CASSFGVSTDTQYF	TGTGCCAGCAGCTTCGGGGTTAGCACAGATACGCAGTATTTT
TRBJ2-1	.	.	TRBV27	CASSTGLFNEQFF	TGTGCCAGCAGCACGGGACTCTTCAATGAGCAGTTCTTC
TRBJ1-6	TRBD1	few	TRBV10-3	CAISGQGVRNSPLHF	TGTGCCATCAGTGGACAGGGGGTTCGTAATTCACCCCTCCACTTT
TRBJ2-1	TRBD1	.	TRBV5-1	CASSGDRANEQFF	TGCGCCAGCAGCGGTGACAGGGCCAATGAGCAGTTCTTC
TRBJ2-3	.	.	TRBV5-4	CASSPEAGNTDTQYF	TGTGCCAGCAGCCCTGAGGCAGGGAACACAGATACGCAGTATTTT
TRBJ1-1	.	.	TRBV7-9	CASSFRQDEAFF	TGTGCCAGCAGCTTCCGCCAGGATGAAGCTTTCTTT
TRBJ2-1	.	.	TRBV28	CASSSGGAGLAEQFF	TGTGCCAGCAGCTCGGGCGGGGCAGGGCTGGCTGAGCAGTTCTTC
TRBJ1-5	.	.	TRBV15	CATSRALSRPQHF	TGTGCCACCAGCAGAGCGTTGTCGCGTCCCCAGCATTTT
TRBJ1-1	.	.	TRBV10-3	CASTTGSSEAFF	TGTGCCAGCACCACAGGGTCCTCCGAAGCTTTCTTT
TRBJ2-7	.	.	TRBV28	CASSTIGQGSYEQYF	TGTGCCAGCAGTACCATCGGGCAGGGGTCCTACGAGCAGTACTTC